This T cell receptor beta chain emerged from a study of shared clonotypes between healthy human individuals (dated by TCRdb to 2020 to 2022). Regarding the research as a whole: A few men and a couple of women, aged 18 to 49 years, made up the cohort. To increase sequencing depth and limit assay-specific biases, different laboratories used diverse techniques to prepare libraries and sequence TCR repertoires. Per donor, three plates each were used for CD4 naive and CD4 memory, two for CD8 naive, and one for CD8 memory. To estimate repertoire size and how much clonotypes are shared between individuals, the study performed deep sequencing of blood TCR repertoires from about 5 healthy adults. Between about 0.94 and 10 billion PBMCs per donor were obtained by leukapheresis.

Study-wide conclusions, independent of this receptor: Across several donors, about 4.5% of naive CD4, roughly 3.5% of naive CD8, approximately 2.5% of memory CD4, and 0.4% of memory CD8 clonotypes were shared. Larger estimated clonotype richness was generally found for naive subsets than for memory subsets. The genetic and exposure-history diversity represented was limited by the small number of donors. Sampling was restricted to blood, and TCR repertoires in tissues likely differ from the TCR repertoires found in blood. Clonotypes shared by all four sorted-subset donors showed higher generation probabilities than non-shared clonotypes. Even with the large sequencing depth, rarefaction of the sorted-subset datasets indicated that sequencing was incomplete. Pairwise subsampling indicated that sequencing depth was expected to affect the degree of clonotype sharing among donors.

A note on this clone: This clone's antigen is unknown. No base qualities exist here, and no much larger clone lies one base off it.

Healthy HIV-negative adults with no recently reported acute infections or vaccinations were included as donors. Every donor was a Caucasian adult living in Nashville, Tennessee, USA. CD4+ T cells were enriched through magnetic negative selection, after which naive cells were positively selected on CD45RA and the remaining negative fraction served as the memory subset. Blood was collected by leukapheresis, and PBMCs were isolated by Ficoll-Histopaque density gradient centrifugation and then cryopreserved in liquid nitrogen vapor phase. Purity and quantity of every magnetically sorted T cell population were checked by analytical flow cytometry. From each sorted fraction, genomic DNA was isolated and quantified by UV absorbance on a Nanodrop 2000c. Including cysteine and phenylalanine, the CDR3 has 15 amino acids. Just the 45-base CDR3 DNA is kept, in frame starting at base 1. Sequences SNHLY (CDR1) and FYNNEI (CDR2) are obtained from the germline V gene. The V end gives up 7 bases and the J end 4 bases, leaving 8 bases in the junction not matched to a gene.

TCR CDR3 regions were amplified from genomic DNA by multiplex PCR using the deep immunoSEQ assay. For each cell subset, the extracted genomic DNA was distributed evenly across all wells of several immunoSEQ 96-well plates, and each plate served as one replicate. Each replicate PCR for sorted subsets received approximately 220 ng genomic DNA, equal to roughly 29,000 T cell genomes. The purified libraries were quantified using a Qubit 3.0 fluorometer, sized with a Bioanalyzer 2100, and then quantified again using the KAPA Library Quantification kit. A separate single-read 150-cycle Illumina NextSeq 550 flow cell was used to sequence each immunoSEQ 96-well plate. The published analysis was carried out like this. Because only junctional sequences without quality scores were contained in the immunoSEQ output, filtering matching that applied to full-length reads could not be performed. To assign V/J genes and CDR3, sequences were annotated against IMGT germline references using PyIR, a Python wrapper for IgBLAST v1.9. Any read was removed if the V/J assignment was weak (E-value above 1e-6), the CDR3 was missing, or the read contained stop codons, out-of-frame junctions, or ambiguous translated residues. V3J clonotypes were defined by identical inferred V gene, J gene, and CDR3 amino acid sequence. The percentage overlap between two repertoires was calculated by dividing the number of shared unique clonotypes by the size of the smaller repertoire. RTK rarefaction, the Chao1 estimator, and Recon v2.1 estimates of unobserved clonotypes were used to assess repertoire richness. Generation probabilities for all TCRbeta clonotypes obtained by the gDNA method from a handful of donors were computed using OLGA. TCRdb retrieved this table from immuneACCESS and kept in-frame rearrangements only. Not all clones are present; in checked studies, unresolved V genes account for under half, and no reason is known for the remainder. V, J and clone size were drawn from that table, and D and trimming were deduced from the DNA. This sample gives fewer than 400,000 clones in total; under 80% of them show up just once. The ten largest make up around a tenth of the sample.

The specimen sequenced was memory CD4+ T cells sorted from blood. What the cell subset or site label conveys for this sample: CD45RA-negative fraction. This chain is built from TRBV2 and TRBJ2-3; 10 middle bases align to TRBD2. This TCR derives from a man in his thirties or forties in good health. The bases read TGTGCCAGCAAGCGGGAGGGCCCAGTTTCAGATACGCAGTATTTT. Its protein reads: CASKREGPVSDTQYF.